Below, 22 T cell receptor beta chains from the same sample are listed, as sequenced in a study of blood T cell repertoires in COVID-19. The table came from immunoSEQ multiplex PCR; TCRdb's copy has only in-frame clones and leaves some out. Of just over 70,000 clones in the sample, 91% were seen once. Sequenced sample: peripheral blood. The receptors here all came from a human donor in a cohort sampled during active COVID-19.

The chain is built from TRBV6-5 and TRBJ1-1, with 8 bases identical to TRBD1. Germline loops: CDR1 MNHEY, CDR2 SVGAGI. The J segment lost 4 bases and the V segment lost 6 bases, leaving 10 bases of the junction unmatched. CDR3 length equals 15 residues. The CDR3 region is CASRPQQGGLTEAFF. CDR3 DNA: TGTGCCAGCAGGCCTCAACAGGGGGGGCTCACTGAAGCTTTCTTT.

This clone came up once. The J gene is TRBJ2-7, the V gene TRBV19; tentative D call: TRBD1 (6 bases). Trimming stripped 3 bases from V and 6 bases from J, with 12 bases between. Per germline, CDR1 LNHDA and CDR2 SQIVND (reference sequence). This CDR3 comprises 13 residues. As DNA, the CDR3 is TGTGCCAGTAGTATTAGGGGGACGGGCGAGCAGTACTTC. It is translated as CASSIRGTGEQYF.

The genes are TRBV19 and TRBJ2-7; TRBD2 aligns across 7 bases. Germline CDR1 LNHDA, CDR2 SQIVND (reference sequence). The CDR3 is made up of 13 amino acids. J was trimmed by 2 bases and V by 5 bases; bases with no gene match: 3. The CDR3 nucleotides read TGTGCCAGTAGTCTAGCGGAGCCCTACGAGCAGTACTTC. This codes for CASSLAEPYEQYF.

CDR3 DNA sequence: TGTGCCAGTAGCCCCGACAGGGGCCGCTATGGCTACACCTTC. Translation gives CASSPDRGRYGYTF. V and J are TRBV19 and TRBJ1-2; 8 bases align to TRBD1. V gave up 6 bases and J gave up 4 bases; unmatched junction bases: 7. The CDR3 is made up of 14 amino acids. Germline CDR1 is LNHDA and CDR2 is SQIVND (reference sequence).

This clone showed up just a few times. The rearrangement uses TRBV11-2 and TRBJ2-2; no reliable D call. V was pared by 5 bases and J by 1 base, with 17 bases between. This CDR3 spans 17 amino acids. Germline V gene sequence: CDR1 SGHAT, CDR2 FQNNGV. Written as DNA, the CDR3 is TGTGCCAGCAGCCTCTGGCTGGGCGTGCAGAACACCGGGGAGCTGTTTTTT. Translation gives CASSLWLGVQNTGELFF.

The rearrangement joins TRBV27 to TRBJ2-7; possible D gene TRBD1, 6 bases. Trimming stripped 5 bases from V and 5 bases from J, with 19 bases between. Germline loops: CDR1 MNHEY, CDR2 SMNVEV (reference sequence). This CDR3 has 15 residues. In nucleotides, the CDR3 is TGTGCCAGCAGTCCCCGGACAGCCCTTACCCACGAGCAGTACTTC. Translation: CASSPRTALTHEQYF.

The V gene is TRBV5-5, the J gene TRBJ1-6, with D perhaps matching TRBD1 (5 bases). The V gene's germline CDR1 is SGHKS and CDR2 YYEKEE (reference sequence). The CDR3 extends over 15 amino acids. V was pared by 2 bases and J by 7 bases, with 13 bases between. CDR3 DNA sequence: TGTGCCAGCAGCTTAATAGGGGCCCGAAATTCACCCCTCCACTTT. Its protein is CASSLIGARNSPLHF.

The CDR3 reads CSVEGTPPSYEQYF. Written as DNA, the CDR3 is TGCAGCGTTGAAGGGACTCCACCCTCCTACGAGCAGTACTTC. The chain joins TRBV29-1 to TRBJ2-7; D is possibly TRBD2 (5 bases). The CDR3 is 14 amino acids. V was cut by 1 base and J by 0 bases, with 10 bases left in between. Germline CDR1 and CDR2: SQVTM and ANQGSEA.

The V call is TRBV14, the J call TRBJ1-6; 7 bases agree with TRBD1. Germline V gene data show CDR1 as SGHDN and CDR2 as FVKESK. Trimming removed 2 bases from V and 1 base from J; junction bases left unmatched: 8. The CDR3 totals 18 residues. The CDR3, as DNA: TGTGCCAGCAGCCAATACAGGGGAGTGGCGTCCTATAATTCACCCCTCCACTTT. This encodes CASSQYRGVASYNSPLHF.

The V gene is TRBV7-2, the J gene TRBJ1-5; TRBD1 matches 7 bases. CDR3 size: 15 residues. CDR1 SGHTA and CDR2 FQGNSA come from the germline V gene. The V segment lost 3 bases and the J segment 0 bases; nucleotides outside the gene matches: 2. CDR3 protein: CASSFDRASNQPQHF. CDR3 coding DNA: TGTGCCAGCAGCTTCGACAGGGCTAGCAATCAGCCCCAGCATTTT.

The V call is TRBV27, the J call TRBJ2-3, with 7 bases identical to TRBD2. The ends lost 8 bases at V and 1 base at J; junction bases unmatched: 6. In germline, CDR1 is MNHEY, CDR2 SMNVEV (reference sequence). The CDR3 is made up of 14 amino acids. CDR3 sequence (DNA): TGTGCCAGCTCGCTTGCGGGGGGCACAGATACGCAGTATTTT. Encoded protein: CASSLAGGTDTQYF.

The chain couples TRBV7-6 to TRBJ1-6; 7 nucleotides align to TRBD1. Germline CDR1 and CDR2: SGHVS and FNYEAQ. V trimming: 1 base; J trimming: 9 bases; junction bases outside the gene matches: 15. CDR3 size: 18 residues. The CDR3 DNA is TGTGCCAGCAGCTTAGGTTCTGTCACGACAGGGTCGGGTTCACCCCTCCACTTT. Protein sequence: CASSLGSVTTGSGSPLHF.

This chain joins TRBV25-1 and TRBJ2-7, with D possibly matching TRBD1 (6 bases). V lost 8 bases and J 2 bases, leaving 7 bases between the germline ends. CDR1 is MGHDK, CDR2 SYGVNS, per germline. CDR3 size: 11 residues. CDR3 in DNA: TGTGCCAGCGGACAGACCTACGAGCAGTACTTC. It translates to CASGQTYEQYF.

The chain couples TRBV7-2 to TRBJ2-1, with a possible D match to TRBD2 (6 bases). The CDR3 has 15 amino acids. With 2 bases removed from V and 5 bases from J, the gap between germline ends came to 13 bases. Germline V lookup: CDR1 SGHTA, CDR2 FQGNSA. CDR3 coding DNA: TGTGCCAGCAGCTTATTCGGGGGTTTAAACAATGAGCAGTTCTTC. Translation: CASSLFGGLNNEQFF.

The chain recombines TRBV9 with TRBJ2-7, with 9 bases aligning to TRBD2. The germline V gene has CDR1 SGDLS and CDR2 YYNGEE. The trim removed 0 bases at V and 6 bases at J, leaving 7 bases unmatched. The CDR3 consists of 15 residues. Here the CDR3 DNA reads TGTGCCAGCAGCGTAGCGCTAGCGGGGCCCACCGAGCAGTACTTC. Translated: CASSVALAGPTEQYF. Based on the CDR3 plus reference TRBV9 and TRBJ2-7, the full variable domain is DSGVTQTPKHLITATGQRVTLRCSPRSGDLSVYWYQQSLDQGLQFLIQYYNGEERAKGNILERFSAQQFPDLHSELNLSSLELGDSALYFCASSVALAGPTEQYFGPGTRLTVT.

The chain employs TRBV19 and TRBJ1-4; 9 positions match TRBD1. Germline lookup yields CDR1 LNHDA and CDR2 SQIVND (reference sequence). Germline trimming cut 6 bases from V and 11 bases from J; bases unmatched to any gene: 10. The CDR3 totals 14 residues. CDR3 loop: CASRTGGGSVKLFF. CDR3 nucleotides: TGTGCCAGTAGAACAGGGGGCGGGAGTGTTAAACTGTTTTTT.

The chain employs TRBV6-2 or TRBV6-3 and TRBJ2-7; no clear D gene. The germline V gene encodes CDR1 MNHEY and CDR2 SVGEGT. V was trimmed by 0 bases and J by 5 bases, leaving 8 bases between them. This CDR3 spans 13 amino acids. CDR3 sequence (DNA): TGTGCCAGCAGTTACTCTAGCTACCACGAGCAGTACTTC. Protein: CASSYSSYHEQYF.

V usage is TRBV4-1 and J usage is TRBJ2-7; 9 nucleotides match TRBD1. Germline trimming cut 5 bases from V and 4 bases from J; bases unmatched to any gene: 6. Germline CDR1 MGHRA, CDR2 YSYEKL. This CDR3 is 14 amino acids long. The CDR3 nucleotides are TGCGCCAGCAGCTTCCCCGGGACAGGGTACGAGCAGTACTTC. Its translation: CASSFPGTGYEQYF.

The CDR3 is CASSGGQINQPQHF. Here the CDR3 DNA reads TGTGCCAGCAGTGGGGGACAGATAAATCAGCCCCAGCATTTT. The chain employs TRBV27 and TRBJ1-5; 7 positions match TRBD1. Germline CDR1 and CDR2: MNHEY and SMNVEV (reference sequence). This CDR3 is built from 14 residues. Losses at the gene ends were 5 bases for V and 4 bases for J; bases not matched to a gene: 5.

This clone has a handful of counts. The rearrangement links TRBV10-3 to TRBJ1-1, with 8 positions matching TRBD1. Per germline, CDR1 ENHRY and CDR2 SYGVKD. Trimming at V came to 1 base and at J to 7 bases, leaving 14 bases not matched to a gene. The CDR3 has 17 amino acids. The CDR3 DNA is TGTGCCATCAGTGAGTACAGGGGGGCAGGGGGCGCGGATGAAGCTTTCTTT. This translates into CAISEYRGAGGADEAFF.

V and J are TRBV19 and TRBJ1-3, with D perhaps TRBD1 (5 bases). The germline V gene encodes CDR1 LNHDA and CDR2 SQIVND (reference sequence). With 3 bases removed from V and 0 bases from J, the gap between germline ends came to 12 bases. This CDR3 spans 16 amino acids. The CDR3 DNA reads as TGTGCCAGTAGTATCAACAGGCAAAGCTCTGGAAACACCATATATTTT. Its protein product is CASSINRQSSGNTIYF.

The V and J genes are TRBV28 and TRBJ1-2; D is unresolved. Germline V gene sequence: CDR1 MDHEN, CDR2 SYDVKM. V lost 4 bases and J 4 bases, leaving 19 bases between the germline ends. CDR3 length equals 16 residues. The CDR3 loop reads CASSSPQAGTPYGYTF. The CDR3 coding sequence is TGTGCCAGCAGTTCCCCCCAGGCAGGAACACCCTATGGCTACACCTTC.